The 25 T cell receptor beta chains below all came from one sample that was sequenced in a study of cytomegalovirus exposure and HLA in healthy donors. PCR employed 60 Vbeta and 13 Jbeta primers. Profiled with immunoSEQ multiplex PCR; TCRdb holds only in-frame clones, not every one. The profile shows some 130,000 clones, approximately 85% of them singletons. Sequences were obtained from PBMCs. The receptors shown here come from a male donor in good health and CMV-seropositive.

This clone has only a few counts. The rearrangement links TRBV5-6 to TRBJ2-2; TRBD1 might be the D (6 bases). The CDR3 has 13 residues. CDR1 SGHDT and CDR2 YYEEEE come from the germline V gene. V was cut by 4 bases and J by 5 bases, with 9 bases left in between. The CDR3 loop is CASSIQGTGELFF. Written as DNA, the CDR3 is TGTGCCAGCAGCATCCAGGGGACCGGGGAGCTGTTTTTT. Full variable domain (remainder filled in from reference TRBV5-6 and TRBJ2-2): DAGVTQSPTHLIKTRGQQVTLRCSPKSGHDTVSWYQQALGQGPQFIFQYYEEEERQRGNFPDRFSGHQFPNYSSELNVNALLLGDSALYLCASSIQGTGELFFGEGSRLTVL.

The chain uses TRBV7-3 and TRBJ1-4; 8 bases agree with TRBD1. This CDR3 region has 15 residues. Germline CDR1 SGHTA, CDR2 FQGTGA. V lost 5 bases to trimming and J lost 8 bases; unmatched junction nucleotides: 10. CDR3 DNA sequence: TGTGCCAGCAGCCCGGGACAGGCCGCTCGGGAAAAACTGTTTTTT. It specifies CASSPGQAAREKLFF.

This chain links TRBV9 with TRBJ2-3; the D gene is possibly TRBD2 (6 bases). The CDR3 runs 15 residues. The germline gives CDR1 SGDLS, CDR2 YYNGEE. V was cut by 3 bases and J by 6 bases, with 17 bases left in between. Written as DNA, the CDR3 is TGTGCCAGCAGCGCCGGGGGAGTAGGGGAGGATACGCAGTATTTT. Translating gives CASSAGGVGEDTQYF. Based on the CDR3 plus reference TRBV9 and TRBJ2-3, the full variable domain is DSGVTQTPKHLITATGQRVTLRCSPRSGDLSVYWYQQSLDQGLQFLIQYYNGEERAKGNILERFSAQQFPDLHSELNLSSLELGDSALYFCASSAGGVGEDTQYFGPGTRLTVL.

The chain joins TRBV7-2 to TRBJ1-5, with 7 positions matching TRBD1. This CDR3 has 13 amino acids. Germline loops: CDR1 SGHTA, CDR2 FQGNSA. V lost 3 bases, J lost 8 bases, and 4 bases stayed unmatched. The CDR3 DNA is TGTGCCAGCAGCTTGACAGGGTCGGAGCCCCAGCATTTT. Protein: CASSLTGSEPQHF.

A few counts support this clone. The gene calls are TRBV30 and TRBJ1-4; the D gene is possibly TRBD1 (5 bases). This CDR3 has 14 amino acids. Germline CDR1 and CDR2: GTSNPN and SVGIG (reference sequence). The V end lost 0 bases, the J end lost 8 bases, and 13 bases lay between the germline ends. CDR3 loop: CAWSVSGTLEKLFF. Written as DNA, the CDR3 is TGTGCCTGGAGTGTATCAGGGACTCTGGAAAAACTGTTTTTT.

V is TRBV11-2 and J is TRBJ1-5; the match to TRBD1 covers 11 bases. The V gene end was trimmed by 4 bases and the J gene end by 4 bases; junction bases not matched to a gene: 12. The CDR3 totals 18 residues. Germline V gene sequence: CDR1 SGHAT, CDR2 FQNNGV. CDR3 amino acids: CASSSITWDRGGNQPQHF. The CDR3 DNA is TGTGCCAGCAGCTCCATCACCTGGGACAGGGGGGGGAATCAGCCCCAGCATTTT.

The chain recombines TRBV6-4 with TRBJ2-3, with 8 bases aligning to TRBD2. This CDR3 region has 15 residues. Germline V gene sequence: CDR1 MRHNA, CDR2 SNTAGT. The V and J ends lost 3 bases and 4 bases, in that order; junction bases with no gene match: 6. CDR3 loop: CASSEMGGRSDTQYF. The CDR3 coding sequence is TGTGCCAGCAGTGAAATGGGCGGGAGGTCAGATACGCAGTATTTT.

J is TRBJ1-4 and V is TRBV6-1; D unclear. This CDR3 spans 15 amino acids. Germline V lookup: CDR1 MNHNS, CDR2 SASEGT. Trimming pared 10 bases from V and 4 bases from J, leaving 19 bases between. The CDR3 region has the DNA TGTGCCATCGCTAAAACTGGACTGAATAATGAAAAACTGTTTTTT. Its translation: CAIAKTGLNNEKLFF.

The chain joins TRBV27 to TRBJ1-1; no clear D. Germline CDR1 reads MNHEY; CDR2 reads SMNVEV (reference sequence). V lost 3 bases, J lost 4 bases, and 9 bases lay in between. This CDR3 comprises 13 residues. The CDR3 sequence is CASSLKGGTEAFF. The CDR3 coding sequence is TGTGCCAGCAGTTTGAAGGGAGGCACTGAAGCTTTCTTT.

The chain has TRBV27 and TRBJ2-5; 8 bases map to TRBD2. The DNA end is more similar to TRBJ2-7, so the J call may be wrong. Germline CDR1 MNHEY, CDR2 SMNVEV (reference sequence). CDR3 size: 17 residues. DNA of the CDR3: TGTGCCAGCAGTTTATCTTCGCCAAGCGGGGGCTCCTACGAGCAGTACTTC. It codes for CASSLSSPSGGSYEQYF.

J is TRBJ2-7 and V is TRBV6-6, with a possible D match to TRBD2 (6 bases). There are 15 residues in the CDR3. V lost 2 bases and J lost 2, with 13 bases in between. CDR1 and CDR2 from the germline V gene are MNHNY and SVGAGI (reference sequence). In DNA form, the CDR3 reads TGTGCCAGCAGTTACCCACGGGAGACTACCTACGAGCAGTACTTC. Translated, it gives CASSYPRETTYEQYF.

The chain employs TRBV4-3 and TRBJ2-1, with D tentatively TRBD1 (6 bases). The CDR3 runs to 15 residues. Germline V CDR1 and CDR2: LGHNA, YSLEER. V lost 1 base and J lost 2, with 9 bases in between. The CDR3 loop is CASSQGTATYNEQFF. CDR3 nucleotides: TGCGCCAGCAGCCAAGGGACAGCCACCTACAATGAGCAGTTCTTC.

This clone was found a few times. The rearrangement links TRBV7-3 to TRBJ2-2; D is unclear. The germline V gene has CDR1 SGHTA and CDR2 FQGTGA. V gave up 2 bases and J gave up 0 bases, with 4 bases separating them. CDR3 length: 14 amino acids. CDR3 amino acids: CASSLYANTGELFF. In DNA form, the CDR3 reads TGTGCCAGCAGCTTATATGCGAACACCGGGGAGCTGTTTTTT.

The rearrangement uses TRBV18 and TRBJ2-7, with D tentatively TRBD2 (6 bases). Germline lookup yields CDR1 KGHSH and CDR2 LQKENI. The CDR3 sequence is 15 residues long. The V end lost 6 bases, the J end lost 1 base, and 16 bases lay between the germline ends. Written as DNA, the CDR3 is TGTGCCAGCTCCCGCGGCGGGACGGTGTCCTACGAGCAGTACTTC. Its translation is CASSRGGTVSYEQYF.

The chain carries TRBV5-1 and TRBJ2-7; D might be TRBD1 (6 bases). CDR3 length: 17 amino acids. Germline V lookup: CDR1 SGHRS, CDR2 YFSETQ. V shed 2 bases and J shed 6 bases, with 24 bases lying between them. The CDR3: CASSFEVGDTYPSEQYF. In nucleotides, the CDR3 is TGCGCCAGCAGCTTTGAGGTCGGGGACACCTACCCATCCGAGCAGTACTTC.

The rearrangement uses TRBV6-5 and TRBJ1-3; a weak D match, TRBD1 (5 bases). This CDR3 comprises 15 residues. Germline V CDR1 and CDR2: MNHEY, SVGAGI. Trimming took 8 bases from V and 4 from J, leaving 18 bases between them. The CDR3 protein is CASRPVGGRGNTIYF. CDR3 coding DNA: TGTGCCAGCCGCCCGGTTGGGGGGAGAGGAAACACCATATATTTT.

J is TRBJ1-2 and V is TRBV27; 9 positions match TRBD1. Germline loops: CDR1 MNHEY, CDR2 SMNVEV (reference sequence). V dropped 6 bases and J dropped 8; count of bases not matched to a gene: 7. The CDR3 is 13 amino acids. The CDR3 sequence is CASRSQGARGYTF. The CDR3 DNA sequence: TGTGCCAGCAGATCACAGGGGGCGCGGGGCTACACCTTC.

About this clone itself: The junction departs from the called germline gene at one end, perhaps through a read error. Other DNA sequences in the sample encode the same CDR3. V usage is TRBV10-3 and J usage is TRBJ2-1, with D perhaps TRBD2 (6 bases). The CDR3 is made up of 16 amino acids. Per germline, CDR1 ENHRY and CDR2 SYGVKD. The CDR3: CAISESSGGTYNEQFF. As DNA, the CDR3 is TGTGCCATCAGTGAGTCATCCGGCGGGACCTACAATGAGCAATTCTTC.

The J gene is TRBJ2-7, the V gene TRBV7-2, with 7 bases matching TRBD2. The germline gives CDR1 SGHTA, CDR2 FQGNSA. The V gene end was trimmed by 5 bases and the J gene end by 5 bases; junction bases not matched to a gene: 9. This CDR3 region has 14 residues. This CDR3 reads CASSPAIAGNEQYF. DNA of the CDR3: TGTGCCAGCAGCCCTGCGATAGCGGGTAACGAGCAGTACTTC.

This clone was seen only a few times. DNA of the CDR3: TGTGCCAGCAGCTTGGGGAGTGAGCAGTTCTTC. This gives the protein CASSLGSEQFF. V and J are TRBV11-2 and TRBJ2-1, with a weak D call TRBD2 (5 bases). The length of the CDR3 is 11 residues. From germline, CDR1 is SGHAT and CDR2 FQNNGV. V lost 3 bases and J 9 bases, leaving 6 bases between the germline ends.

This clone was detected a few times. This rearrangement joins TRBV7-2 to TRBJ2-7; D perhaps matches TRBD2 (6 bases). The CDR3 spans 17 residues. Germline V lookup: CDR1 SGHTA, CDR2 FQGNSA. V gave up 4 bases and J gave up 3 bases, with 22 bases separating them. The CDR3 here is CASSSTGLENGGYEQYF. CDR3 nucleotide sequence: TGTGCCAGCAGCTCGACGGGGCTAGAAAACGGGGGCTACGAGCAGTACTTC.

The chain recombines TRBV28 with TRBJ2-7; unclear D gene. The CDR3 runs to 13 residues. From germline, CDR1 is MDHEN and CDR2 SYDVKM. V was trimmed by 8 bases and J by 1 base, leaving 12 bases between them. CDR3: CASSTSSSYEQYF. CDR3 nucleotides: TGTGCCAGCTCGACTTCCTCTTCCTACGAGCAGTACTTC.

This clone was recorded only once. The chain uses TRBV19 and TRBJ2-7, with 13 positions matching TRBD2. The ends lost 0 bases at V and 3 bases at J; junction bases unmatched: 5. CDR1 is LNHDA and CDR2 is SQIVND in the germline V gene (reference sequence). The CDR3 length is 17 residues. DNA for the CDR3: TGTGCCAGTAGTATAGATCGACTAGCGGGAGGCTTCTACGAGCAGTACTTC. Encoded protein: CASSIDRLAGGFYEQYF.

The rearrangement joins TRBV18 to TRBJ1-1; tentative D call: TRBD1 (5 bases). Looked up from germline, CDR1 is KGHSH and CDR2 is LQKENI. Trimming cost V 0 bases and J 4 bases, with 9 bases left between them. This CDR3 comprises 14 residues. The CDR3 coding sequence is TGTGCCAGCTCACCACCATCCGGGGGCACTGAAGCTTTCTTT. It translates to CASSPPSGGTEAFF.

A single count supports this clone. This chain links TRBV4-3 with TRBJ1-2, with 7 nucleotides matching TRBD1. Germline trimming cut 0 bases from V and 4 bases from J; bases unmatched to any gene: 11. Germline V lookup: CDR1 LGHNA, CDR2 YSLEER. This CDR3 comprises 17 residues. CDR3 DNA: TGCGCCAGCAGCCAAGATACCGGGACAGCCTCGATCTATGGCTACACCTTC. Its protein product is CASSQDTGTASIYGYTF.